Below, one T cell receptor beta chain is given with its context. Its antigen is undetermined. The T cells that were sequenced for TCR beta were CD8+ and CD4+ cells from blood. The entry originates in a study of CD8 T cells in Susac syndrome. The overall study: Within the sequenced group of Susac syndrome patients, roughly 6 showed active disease and roughly 8 were in remission.

Study-wide points: Clonal expansion was not seen in any Susac syndrome CD4+ T cell repertoire.

Random hexamers primed reverse transcription of about 0.45 to 1 ug RNA. Amplification of TCR beta CDR3 was carried out by immunoSEQ multiplex PCR, which covered 54 Vbeta and 13 Jbeta segments. TCRdb passed the immunoSEQ multiplex PCR reads through MiXCR, listing each CDR3 protein once. The table records more than 150,000 distinct CDR3 sequences, approximately 95% of them present only once. This TCR was recovered from a human donor with Susac syndrome. The sequenced material came from CD4+ T cells from PBMCs.

In DNA form, the CDR3 reads TGTGCCAGCAGTCCGAAGACAGGGGACGGTCAGCCCCAGCATTTT. It yields the protein CASSPKTGDGQPQHF. This chain uses TRBV2 with TRBJ1-5; 8 bases map to TRBD1. Germline V gene sequence: CDR1 SNHLY, CDR2 FYNNEI. The CDR3 has 15 residues. V lost 5 bases and J lost 6; bases outside the gene matches: 9.